Listed here are 19 T cell receptor beta chains from one sample, sequenced in a study of control samples from healthy donors and cancer patients (dated by TCRdb to 2019 to 2021). Library construction relied on the immunoSEQ multiplex PCR assay. The immuneACCESS repertoire file appears here via TCRdb, limited to in-frame rearrangements. These files lack a portion of the clones; in checked studies, under half of the deficit traces to unresolved V genes, and the cause of the others is not known. The sample table holds 70,000 to 100,000 clones, of which 85% to 90% were seen once. The ten largest account for roughly 7.2% of the sample. Source material: blood. The receptors here all came from a woman aged 60-75 years in good health.

The sample holds one count of this clone. CDR3 nucleotides: TGTGCCAGCAGTTGGGTGGTCTTCCAAGAGACCCAGTACTTC. Amino acid sequence: CASSWVVFQETQYF. This chain joins TRBV6-2 or TRBV6-3 and TRBJ2-5; D gene uncertain. The germline CDR1 and CDR2 sequences are MNHEY and SVGEGT. Trimming cost V 4 bases and J 1 base, with 10 bases left between them. This CDR3 is built from 14 residues.

This chain joins TRBV6-2 or TRBV6-3 and TRBJ1-6; TRBD1 is a possible D gene (5 bases). From germline, CDR1 is MNHEY and CDR2 SVGEGT. The CDR3 spans 17 residues. V shed 4 bases and J shed 7 bases, with 20 bases lying between them. In DNA, the CDR3 is TGTGCCAGCAGTTCAGGGCCGGGGGTCGGCGGGAATTCACCCCTCCACTTT. It specifies CASSSGPGVGGNSPLHF.

This clone occurred once. V is TRBV11-2 and J is TRBJ1-6; no firm D call. The CDR3 has 17 residues. V lost 6 bases, J lost 0 bases, and 15 bases lay in between. CDR1 is SGHAT and CDR2 is FQNNGV in the germline V gene. CDR3 residues: CASSTHPFRSYNSPLHF. The CDR3 DNA reads TGTGCCAGCAGTACCCACCCCTTCCGCTCCTATAATTCACCCCTCCACTTT.

This chain connects TRBV18 to TRBJ1-2, with D hard to call. V gave up 6 bases and J gave up 2 bases, with 13 bases separating them. Germline V lookup: CDR1 KGHSH, CDR2 LQKENI. The CDR3 totals 14 residues. The CDR3 DNA reads as TGTGCCAGCTCTCGAGGATCCCGGAACTATGGCTACACCTTC. Translated: CASSRGSRNYGYTF.

This chain uses TRBV28 with TRBJ2-7; 8 bases map to TRBD2. This CDR3 has 15 residues. CDR1 is MDHEN and CDR2 is SYDVKM in the germline V gene. The chain's CDR3 is CAHKASGSGLYEQYF. The CDR3 coding sequence is TGTGCACATAAGGCTAGCGGGTCAGGGTTGTACGAGCAGTACTTC.

The V gene is TRBV6-6, the J gene TRBJ1-6; D call uncertain. This CDR3 spans 15 amino acids. From germline, CDR1 is MNHNY and CDR2 SVGAGI (reference sequence). V was trimmed by 0 bases and J by 2 bases, leaving 5 bases between them. CDR3 loop: CASSYSATYNSPLHF. The DNA for the CDR3 is TGTGCCAGCAGTTACTCGGCGACCTATAATTCACCCCTCCACTTT.

V usage is TRBV4-3 and J usage is TRBJ1-5; D is ambiguous. The CDR3 consists of 15 residues. Germline assignment: CDR1 LGHNA and CDR2 YSLEER. V dropped 0 bases and J dropped 4 bases, with 10 bases sitting between them. The CDR3 region has the DNA TGCGCCAGCAGCCAAGATGGGAGGAAAAATCAGCCCCAGCATTTT. It is translated as CASSQDGRKNQPQHF.

In DNA, the CDR3 is TGCGCCAGCAGCCCCGGGGCTTTTGAAGCTTTCTTT. Amino acid sequence: CASSPGAFEAFF. The V gene is TRBV5-1, the J gene TRBJ1-1; maybe TRBD1 (5 bases). Trimming pared 4 bases from V and 7 bases from J, leaving 11 bases between. The V gene's germline CDR1 is SGHRS and CDR2 YFSETQ. The CDR3 runs to 12 residues.

V gene TRBV2 combines with J gene TRBJ1-6; D might be TRBD1 (5 bases). The CDR3 length is 12 residues. The V end lost 6 bases, the J end lost 13 bases, and 13 bases lay between the germline ends. Per germline, CDR1 SNHLY and CDR2 FYNNEI. CDR3 sequence reads: CASRTGGTPLHF. CDR3 nucleotide sequence: TGTGCCAGCAGGACCGGGGGGACCCCCCTCCACTTT.

The chain joins TRBV7-3 to TRBJ2-3; the D call may be TRBD1 or TRBD2 (5 bases each). Germline lookup yields CDR1 SGHTA and CDR2 FQGTGA. The CDR3 has 13 amino acids. Trimming stripped 5 bases from V and 4 bases from J, with 10 bases between. The CDR3 DNA is TGTGCCAGCAGCCCGAGGGGTTCAGATACGCAGTATTTT. Translation: CASSPRGSDTQYF.

This rearrangement joins TRBV30 to TRBJ2-7; a weak D match, TRBD1 (5 bases). CDR3 length: 12 amino acids. The V gene's germline CDR1 is GTSNPN and CDR2 SVGIG (reference sequence). Trimming shortened V by 8 bases and J by 4 bases, and 15 bases separated the two germline ends. Written as DNA, the CDR3 is TGTGCCACAAGGGGCGAAGGGTACGAGCAGTACTTC. Residues: CATRGEGYEQYF.

The V and J genes are TRBV7-9 and TRBJ2-7; no clear D. Trimming stripped 4 bases from V and 4 bases from J, with 11 bases between. Germline V gene lookup returns CDR1 SEHNR and CDR2 FQNEAQ (reference sequence). The CDR3 sequence is 13 residues long. The CDR3 is CASSSPPVYEQYF. CDR3 nucleotide sequence: TGTGCCAGCAGCTCGCCGCCTGTGTACGAGCAGTACTTC.

This chain links TRBV11-2 with TRBJ2-1, with 7 positions matching TRBD2. J lost 7 bases, V lost 6 bases, and 15 bases had no gene match. There are 16 residues in the CDR3. Germline CDR1 SGHAT, CDR2 FQNNGV. The CDR3 loop reads CASRTLGGRARNEQFF. CDR3 coding DNA: TGTGCCAGCAGAACACTGGGGGGGAGGGCAAGGAATGAGCAGTTCTTC.

This chain joins TRBV27 and TRBJ1-5; unclear D gene. The CDR3 runs 14 residues. Germline V gene lookup returns CDR1 MNHEY and CDR2 SMNVEV (reference sequence). V lost 0 bases and J 0 bases, leaving 3 bases between the germline ends. The CDR3 region has the DNA TGTGCCAGCAGTTTATCGGGTAGCAATCAGCCCCAGCATTTT. It is translated as CASSLSGSNQPQHF.

The chain employs TRBV19 and TRBJ2-7; 11 bases map to TRBD1. The germline V gene has CDR1 LNHDA and CDR2 SQIVND (reference sequence). The CDR3 is made up of 15 amino acids. V lost 5 bases to trimming and J lost 4 bases; unmatched junction nucleotides: 7. The CDR3 nucleotides read TGTGCCAGTAGTCCGAGGACAGGGGGCAAGTACGAGCAGTACTTC. Its translation is CASSPRTGGKYEQYF. The variable domain in full, completed from reference TRBV19 and TRBJ2-7, reads DGGITQSPKYLFRKEGQNVTLSCEQNLNHDAMYWYRQDPGQGLRLIYYSQIVNDFQKGDIAEGYSVSREKKESFPLTVTSAQKNPTAFYLCASSPRTGGKYEQYFGPGTRLTVT.

This chain uses TRBV21-1 with TRBJ1-2. TRBV21-1 is a pseudogene locus. This CDR3 spans 13 amino acids. DNA for the CDR3: TGTGCCAGCGAAATCGGGGGCGACTATGGCTACACCTTC. Its translation is CASEIGGDYGYTF.

The chain recombines TRBV6-6 with TRBJ1-2; D is possibly TRBD1 (6 bases). CDR3 size: 13 residues. Trimming shortened V by 2 bases and J by 8 bases, and 12 bases separated the two germline ends. Germline assignment: CDR1 MNHNY and CDR2 SVGAGI (reference sequence). Here the CDR3 DNA reads TGTGCCAGCAGTTACGGCTGGGGGGGCGGCTACACCTTC. It encodes CASSYGWGGGYTF.

This chain joins TRBV18 and TRBJ1-1, with TRBD1 as a possible D gene (6 bases). The CDR3 covers 15 residues. Trimming left V 1 base short and J 1 base short, with 10 bases between. CDR1 KGHSH and CDR2 LQKENI come from the germline V gene. Written as DNA, the CDR3 is TGTGCCAGCTCACCACTGGAAGGGGGGAACACTGAAGCTTTCTTT. This sequence encodes CASSPLEGGNTEAFF.

This clone occurred a few times. V usage is TRBV6-2 or TRBV6-3 and J usage is TRBJ2-7; 9 nucleotides line up with TRBD1. The CDR3 spans 14 residues. With 2 bases clipped from V and 3 bases from J, the junction kept 2 bases outside the gene matches. The germline V gene has CDR1 MNHEY and CDR2 SVGEGT. The CDR3 sequence: CASSYGQGYYEQYF. The CDR3 region has the DNA TGTGCCAGCAGTTACGGACAGGGGTACTACGAGCAGTACTTC.